Sequencing of this T cell receptor beta chain was carried out in a study of blood T cell repertoires in COVID-19. Profiled with immunoSEQ multiplex PCR; TCRdb holds only in-frame clones, not every one. The repertoire has 130,000 or so clones, 60% to 80% of them found once; the top ten carry approximately 2%. This sequence was found in a woman aged 70-85 years with acute or convalescent COVID-19. The source material was peripheral blood.

The CDR3 loop is CASSLLGTANYGYTF. In DNA, the CDR3 is TGTGCCAGCAGCTTACTTGGGACAGCTAACTATGGCTACACCTTC. The V and J genes are TRBV11-2 and TRBJ1-2, with TRBD1 identical over 7 bases. This CDR3 has 15 residues. Trimming removed 2 bases from V and 0 bases from J; junction bases left unmatched: 3. Germline CDR1 is SGHAT and CDR2 is FQNNGV.